This T cell receptor (beta chain) was profiled in a study of PD-L1 blockade in urothelial cancer. About the study: The number of prior chemotherapy regimens per patient was 0 to 3.

Points from the study as a whole: At 3 weeks on treatment, tumor-associated clones expanded more with durable benefit.

The length of the CDR3 is 14 residues. The trim removed 2 bases at V and 3 bases at J, leaving 1 base unmatched. The germline CDR1 and CDR2 sequences are MNHNY and SVGAGI (reference sequence). Using immunoSEQ multiplex PCR, the repertoire was profiled, and TCRdb retains in-frame clones only, with some absent. The repertoire includes 60,000 to 85,000 clones, approximately 86% of them detected once, and 4.5% to 7% sits in the top ten. The sample holds a few counts of this clone. No antigen is known for it. The sequence came from a woman in her 70s with urothelial cancer. Sequencing used PBMCs, obtained around atezolizumab (anti-PD-L1) treatment. The chain employs TRBV6-6 and TRBJ2-7, with TRBD1 identical over 10 bases. The CDR3 bases are TGTGCCAGCAGTTACGGGACAGGGGTCTACGAGCAGTACTTC. Encoded protein: CASSYGTGVYEQYF.